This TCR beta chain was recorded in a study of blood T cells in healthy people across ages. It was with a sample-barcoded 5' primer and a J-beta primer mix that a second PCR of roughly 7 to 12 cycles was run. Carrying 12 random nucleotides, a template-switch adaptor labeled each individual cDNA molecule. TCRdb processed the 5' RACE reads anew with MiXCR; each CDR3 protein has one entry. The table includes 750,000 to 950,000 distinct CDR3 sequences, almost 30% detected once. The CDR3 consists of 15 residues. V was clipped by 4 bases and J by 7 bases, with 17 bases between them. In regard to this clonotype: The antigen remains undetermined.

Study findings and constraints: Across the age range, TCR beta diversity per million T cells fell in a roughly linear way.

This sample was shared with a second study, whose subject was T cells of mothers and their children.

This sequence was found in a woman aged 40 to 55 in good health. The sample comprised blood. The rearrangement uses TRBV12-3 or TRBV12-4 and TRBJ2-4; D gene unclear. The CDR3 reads CASSSYRTERNIQYF. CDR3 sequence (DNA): TGTGCCAGCAGTTCTTATAGGACCGAGCGCAACATTCAGTACTTC.